Below, one T cell receptor beta chain is given with its context. Its antigen is unidentified. This sample was taken from a study of long-term antiretroviral therapy in people with HIV. Donors needed at least one pre-ART PBMC sample plus at least two post-ART samples. In each sample, 1-10 million cryopreserved PBMC were present before DNA extraction. V was trimmed by 4 bases and J by 0 bases, leaving 4 bases between them. Germline values: CDR1 MGHDK, CDR2 SYGVNS. The CDR3 sequence is 14 residues long. It was version v3.0 of the immunoSEQ assay that was run at survey level. Only in-frame clones appear in the TCRdb table, and some are missing; sequencing was by immunoSEQ multiplex PCR. The table lists about 16,000 clones, 81% of them singletons. Findings and caveats of the study: HIV repertoires covered narrower CDR3 length ranges than controls did.

The V gene is TRBV25-1, the J gene TRBJ2-6, with D unresolved. This material consisted of unsorted PBMCs, taken 1.2 years before starting antiretroviral therapy. This TCR derives from a man aged 25-40 years with HIV. DNA of the CDR3: TGTGCCAGCAGTGGGGTCTCTGGGGCCAACGTCCTGACTTTC. As protein: CASSGVSGANVLTF.